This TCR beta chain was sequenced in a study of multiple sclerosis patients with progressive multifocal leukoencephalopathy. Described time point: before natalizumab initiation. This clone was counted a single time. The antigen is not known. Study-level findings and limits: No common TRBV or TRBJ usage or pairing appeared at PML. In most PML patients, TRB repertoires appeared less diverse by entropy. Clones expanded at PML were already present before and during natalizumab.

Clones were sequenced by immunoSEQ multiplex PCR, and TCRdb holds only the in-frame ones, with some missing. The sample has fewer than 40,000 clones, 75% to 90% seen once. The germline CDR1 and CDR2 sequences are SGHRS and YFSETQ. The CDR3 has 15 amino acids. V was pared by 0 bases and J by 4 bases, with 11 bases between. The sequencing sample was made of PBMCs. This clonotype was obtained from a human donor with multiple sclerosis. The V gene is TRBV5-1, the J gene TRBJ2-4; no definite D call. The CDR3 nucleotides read TGCGCCAGCAGCTTGGATACAGCCAAAAAAAACATTCAGTACTTC. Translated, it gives CASSLDTAKKNIQYF.